Each of the 27 T cell receptor beta chains below was sequenced from the same sample in a study of regulatory T cells in long-lasting Graves disease. HTBI primers from iRepertoire and Arm-PCR of CDR3 regions yielded the TCR beta libraries. TCRdb passed the multiplex PCR reads through MiXCR, listing each CDR3 protein once. The sample lists about 210,000 distinct CDR3 sequences; 15% to 20% were seen once. The time point denotes: newly diagnosed GD, antithyroid drugs for less than 3 months. With RNA extracted from PBMCs as input, the TCR library was made. The data also belong to a second study, concerning T cells in Graves' hyperthyroidism and ophthalmopathy.

Sequencing used peripheral blood mononuclear cells (PBMCs), obtained at new diagnosis, from a patient treated with antithyroid drugs. These receptors were collected from a woman in her thirties with Graves disease.

This clonotype came up many times. The rearrangement joins TRBV19 to TRBJ2-7; D remains unclear. Germline assignment: CDR1 LNHDA and CDR2 SQIVND (reference sequence). The CDR3 is 14 residues long. Trimming shortened V by 5 bases and J by 7 bases, and 18 bases separated the two germline ends. The CDR3 bases are TGTGCCAGTAGTGGCGGTCCCTATCTCGGAGAGCAGTACTTC. Encoded protein: CASSGGPYLGEQYF.

This clonotype has at least ten counts. This chain uses TRBV29-1 with TRBJ1-1, with unresolved D. V was trimmed by 3 bases and J by 8 bases, leaving 16 bases between them. The CDR3 runs to 13 residues. Germline CDR1 reads SQVTM; CDR2 reads ANQGSEA. The CDR3 DNA reads TGCAGCGTTGATGGTAAGGTAGGGATGGAAGCTTTCTTT. Protein sequence: CSVDGKVGMEAFF.

The sample holds many counts of this clonotype. The V gene is TRBV28, the J gene TRBJ1-2; D unresolved. This CDR3 comprises 15 residues. V shed 2 bases and J shed 0 bases, with 10 bases lying between them. Germline V gene lookup returns CDR1 MDHEN and CDR2 SYDVKM. The CDR3 nucleotides read TGTGCCAGCAGTTTAAGGGCAGCTCCTAACTATGGCTACACCTTC. It codes for CASSLRAAPNYGYTF.

This clonotype was detected ten times or more. The chain has TRBV24-1 and TRBJ2-3; the D is unclear. The V and J ends lost 4 bases and 5 bases respectively, with 9 bases between them. This CDR3 region has 13 residues. The V gene's germline CDR1 is KGHDR and CDR2 SFDVKD. The chain's CDR3 is CATSELGLDTQYF. DNA of the CDR3: TGTGCCACCAGTGAGTTAGGGCTAGATACGCAGTATTTT.

This clonotype was observed at least ten times. This rearrangement joins TRBV12-3 or TRBV12-4 to TRBJ1-3; no clear D gene. The CDR3 runs to 16 residues. The V end was cut by 5 bases, the J end by 0 bases, with 14 bases between. The CDR3 coding sequence is TGTGCCAGCAGTGCCACCTACAGAGACTCTGGAAACACCATATATTTT. Translated: CASSATYRDSGNTIYF.

The rearrangement links TRBV9 to TRBJ2-7, with D perhaps matching TRBD2 (5 bases). V lost 3 bases to trimming and J lost 5 bases, with 18 bases between them. This CDR3 region has 15 residues. Germline lookup yields CDR1 SGDLS and CDR2 YYNGEE. The CDR3 DNA follows: TGTGCCAGCAGCGCGGGGATAGGGTGTACCCACGAGCAGTACTTC. Its translation is CASSAGIGCTHEQYF.

This clonotype was detected many times. The chain is built from TRBV12-5 and TRBJ2-3, with TRBD2 matching over 8 bases. The CDR3 loop spans 15 amino acids. Germline V gene lookup returns CDR1 LGHNT and CDR2 FRNRAP. The V segment lost 0 bases and the J segment 5 bases; nucleotides outside the gene matches: 4. CDR3 loop: CASGLVQRGLDTQYF. In DNA form, the CDR3 reads TGTGCTAGTGGTTTGGTACAGCGGGGGTTAGATACGCAGTATTTT.

There are a few counts of this clonotype. The chain joins TRBV24-1 to TRBJ2-7; maybe TRBD2 (8 bases). Germline V gene data show CDR1 as KGHDR and CDR2 as SFDVKD. The CDR3 extends over 20 amino acids. V lost 0 bases and J 3 bases, leaving 26 bases between the germline ends. The CDR3: CATSDLWGSTGRGVNYEQYF. The CDR3 nucleotides read TGTGCCACCAGTGATTTGTGGGGATCGACAGGGCGGGGGGTAAACTACGAGCAGTACTTC.

This clonotype was found many times. V gene TRBV7-2 combines with J gene TRBJ1-1, with D unclear. The V gene's germline CDR1 is SGHTA and CDR2 FQGNSA. This CDR3 contains 12 residues. The ends were cut back, 3 bases at V and 7 bases at J, with 9 bases in the middle. The DNA of the CDR3 is TGTGCCAGCAGCTTGGGGATTTATGAAGCTTTCTTT. Its translation is CASSLGIYEAFF.

This clonotype was counted a few times. The rearrangement joins TRBV25-1 to TRBJ1-4, with D tentatively TRBD1 (5 bases). The germline V gene has CDR1 MGHDK and CDR2 SYGVNS. CDR3 length equals 13 residues. V dropped 4 bases and J dropped 8 bases, with 11 bases sitting between them. The CDR3 protein is CASSAGPQEKLFF. CDR3 DNA sequence: TGTGCCAGCAGTGCGGGACCCCAAGAAAAACTGTTTTTT.

At least ten counts were recorded for this clonotype. The chain uses TRBV11-2 and TRBJ1-1; D is ambiguous. Trimming took off 4 bases at V and 11 bases at J, with 17 bases between the two ends. Germline V gene sequence: CDR1 SGHAT, CDR2 FQNNGV. This CDR3 comprises 13 residues. This chain's CDR3 is CASSSTTRLVAFF. In DNA, the CDR3 is TGTGCCAGCAGCTCCACGACGAGGCTTGTGGCTTTCTTT.

The CDR3 loop reads CASRGWGQDSNQPQHF. The CDR3 DNA follows: TGTGCCAGCAGGGGGTGGGGACAAGATAGCAATCAGCCCCAGCATTTT. V and J are TRBV2 and TRBJ1-5; D perhaps matches TRBD1 (6 bases). CDR3 length equals 16 residues. The V gene's germline CDR1 is SNHLY and CDR2 FYNNEI. V shed 6 bases and J shed 0 bases, with 15 bases lying between them.

This clonotype was seen at least ten times. Here the CDR3 DNA reads TGTGCCAGCAGTCTTCCAGGGCGCTCCTATAATTCACCCCTCCACTTT. Translating it yields CASSLPGRSYNSPLHF. This chain connects TRBV14 to TRBJ1-6; perhaps TRBD1 as D (5 bases). With 6 bases removed from V and 0 bases from J, the gap between germline ends came to 12 bases. The CDR3 is 16 amino acids. CDR1 and CDR2 (germline): SGHDN, FVKESK.

On this clonotype itself: With a much larger clone just one base away, this may be a read error. This chain joins TRBV19 and TRBJ1-4, with a tentative D call TRBD1 (5 bases). The CDR3 is 14 residues long. V lost 9 bases, J lost 3 bases, and 14 bases lay in between. Germline CDR1 LNHDA, CDR2 SQIVND (reference sequence). The chain's CDR3 is CASRIGEANEKLFF. CDR3 bases: TGTGCCAGCAGAATAGGGGAGGCTAATGAAAAACTGTTTTTT.

This clonotype appeared many times. V gene TRBV30 combines with J gene TRBJ2-1; no reliable D call. The CDR3 is 13 amino acids. Trimming removed 0 bases at V and 8 bases at J, with 11 bases between. Per the germline V gene, CDR1 is GTSNPN and CDR2 is SVGIG (reference sequence). CDR3 nucleotides: TGTGCCTGGAGTGTACGGCAGGACCATGAGCAGTTCTTC. Amino acid sequence: CAWSVRQDHEQFF.

This clonotype was recorded many times. The V and J genes are TRBV20-1 and TRBJ1-2; 8 bases map to TRBD1. The CDR3 runs to 14 residues. J gave up 7 bases and V 3 bases, and 10 bases lay outside the gene matches. CDR1 is DFQATT, CDR2 SNEGSKA, per germline (reference sequence). CDR3 sequence (DNA): TGCAGTGCTAGGCCCCCTCAGGGGGCCGGTGGCTACACCTTC. Its protein is CSARPPQGAGGYTF.

This clonotype came up many times. The chain is built from TRBV19 and TRBJ2-5, with TRBD1 matching over 8 bases. Germline assignment: CDR1 LNHDA and CDR2 SQIVND (reference sequence). V lost 3 bases to trimming and J lost 2 bases; unmatched junction nucleotides: 8. This CDR3 has 16 amino acids. This CDR3 is CASSMGRDRRQETQYF. The CDR3 DNA reads as TGTGCCAGTAGTATGGGCCGGGACAGGAGACAAGAGACCCAGTACTTC.

This clonotype was detected many times. V usage is TRBV20-1 and J usage is TRBJ2-3; 11 nucleotides line up with TRBD2. The germline gives CDR1 DFQATT, CDR2 SNEGSKA (reference sequence). The CDR3 runs to 18 residues. The J segment lost 3 bases and the V segment lost 0 bases, leaving 11 bases of the junction unmatched. The DNA for the CDR3 is TGCAGTGCTAGAGATAGTCCTAGCGGGAGGCGGATGACAGATACGCAGTATTTT. This gives the protein CSARDSPSGRRMTDTQYF.

The DNA for the CDR3 is TGCGCCAGCAGCCCCATATTAGGGACAGGGGGCAAGGAAGCTTTCTTT. It yields the protein CASSPILGTGGKEAFF. The gene calls are TRBV4-1 and TRBJ1-1; 12 bases agree with TRBD1. The germline gives CDR1 MGHRA, CDR2 YSYEKL. This CDR3 has 16 residues. With 4 bases clipped from V and 8 bases from J, the junction kept 11 bases outside the gene matches.

The rearrangement joins TRBV29-1 to TRBJ1-4; D not certain. CDR3 size: 12 residues. Trimming cost V 7 bases and J 3 bases, with 9 bases left between them. Germline V gene data show CDR1 as SQVTM and CDR2 as ANQGSEA. CDR3 amino acids: CSARRANEKLFF. CDR3 sequence (DNA): TGCAGCGCCCGGAGAGCTAATGAAAAACTGTTTTTT. Full variable domain (rest looked up from reference TRBV29-1 and TRBJ1-4): SAVISQKPSRDICQRGTSLTIQCQVDSQVTMMFWYRQQPGQSLTLIATANQGSEATYESGFVIDKFPISRPNLTFSTLTVSNMSPEDSSIYLCSARRANEKLFFGSGTQLSVL.

This clonotype was found many times. V is TRBV20-1 and J is TRBJ2-3, with 9 bases that match TRBD1. Germline V gene lookup returns CDR1 DFQATT and CDR2 SNEGSKA (reference sequence). This CDR3 spans 15 amino acids. Trimming took 0 bases from V and 3 from J; bases not matched to a gene: 4. The CDR3 nucleotides read TGCAGTGCTAGAGATCCGGACAGGGGAACAGATACGCAGTATTTT. This translates into CSARDPDRGTDTQYF.

This clonotype was recorded at least ten times. This rearrangement joins TRBV6-2 or TRBV6-3 to TRBJ2-1; the match to TRBD2 covers 13 bases. Germline values: CDR1 MNHEY, CDR2 SVGEGT. Unmatched junction bases numbered 7, after V lost 8 bases and J lost 6 bases. CDR3 size: 15 residues. Written as DNA, the CDR3 is TGTGCCAGCGCCCGAACTAGCGGGGGGGGCAATGAGCAGTTCTTC. It encodes CASARTSGGGNEQFF.

J is TRBJ2-6 and V is TRBV19; a weak D match, TRBD2 (6 bases). This CDR3 has 17 amino acids. The germline V gene has CDR1 LNHDA and CDR2 SQIVND (reference sequence). With 7 bases removed from V and 1 base from J, the gap between germline ends came to 17 bases. The CDR3 coding sequence is TGTGCCAGTACCTCTTCGGGACTCCCATCTGGGGCCAACGTCCTGACTTTC. This sequence encodes CASTSSGLPSGANVLTF.

This clonotype was recorded many times. V and J are TRBV28 and TRBJ1-1; D not resolved. This CDR3 region has 13 residues. V was trimmed by 8 bases and J by 1 base, leaving 11 bases between them. Germline lookup yields CDR1 MDHEN and CDR2 SYDVKM. The chain's CDR3 is CASGIGRNTEAFF. In nucleotides, the CDR3 is TGTGCCAGCGGAATCGGACGGAACACTGAAGCTTTCTTT.

This clonotype was seen ten or more times. The chain couples TRBV20-1 to TRBJ2-1; 13 bases fit TRBD2. Germline V gene lookup returns CDR1 DFQATT and CDR2 SNEGSKA (reference sequence). The CDR3 consists of 15 residues. Trimming at V came to 3 bases and at J to 8 bases, leaving 7 bases not matched to a gene. In DNA form, the CDR3 reads TGCAGTGCTAGGGAGGGGACTAGCGGGGCCCATGAGCAGTTCTTC. This encodes CSAREGTSGAHEQFF.

This clonotype occurred many times. V usage is TRBV12-3 or TRBV12-4 and J usage is TRBJ2-7; no clear D gene. Between the trimmed V and J ends, which lost 2 bases and 1 base, there was a span of 9 bases. This CDR3 contains 14 residues. The CDR3 region has the DNA TGTGCCAGCAGTTTATTCGGTGTTTCCTACGAGCAGTACTTC. Its protein product is CASSLFGVSYEQYF.

There are many counts of this clonotype. The chain recombines TRBV28 with TRBJ2-7, with D uncertain. CDR1 is MDHEN, CDR2 SYDVKM, per germline. This CDR3 has 12 residues. The ends were cut back, 4 bases at V and 6 bases at J, with 10 bases in the middle. CDR3 coding DNA: TGTGCCAGCAGTTGGGGATTTCGCGAGCAGTACTTC. Translating gives CASSWGFREQYF.